This TCR beta chain was recorded in a study of cytomegalovirus exposure and HLA in healthy donors. Study outcomes and limitations: While the bulk of TCR sequences proved rare, some public TCRs turned up in many donors. The classifier, whose performance was assessed in both the original and validation cohorts, reportedly diagnosed cytomegalovirus status with high specificity and sensitivity.

The primer mix had 60 Vbeta and 13 Jbeta primers. Clones were sequenced by immunoSEQ multiplex PCR, and TCRdb holds only the in-frame ones, with some missing. The table records 99,000 or so clones, 83% of them present only once. Regarding this clone: The antigen remains undetermined.

This CDR3 is 14 amino acids long. Germline V lookup: CDR1 MNHEY, CDR2 SVGAGI. V lost 2 bases to trimming and J lost 2 bases; unmatched junction nucleotides: 2. Sequences were obtained from PBMCs. This receptor was taken from a man between 18 and 29 years old in good health and CMV-seronegative. V and J are TRBV6-5 and TRBJ2-5; 7 bases line up with TRBD2. The CDR3 spells CASSYEGLQETQYF. The DNA for the CDR3 is TGTGCCAGCAGTTACGAGGGACTACAAGAGACCCAGTACTTC.